This TCR beta chain originates from a study of blood T cell repertoires in COVID-19. Original analysis: Quantification of nucleated cells was approximated via reference gene primer amplification. Repertoires were generated with immunoSEQ multiplex PCR, while TCRdb's copy carries only in-frame clones and drops some. V, J and clone size are those of that table, while D and trimming were read from the DNA. The table has approximately 280,000 clones, about 89% seen once. This CDR3 region has 15 residues. CDR1 is LNHNV and CDR2 is YYDKDF in the germline V gene (reference sequence). The V gene lost 5 bases and the J gene lost 0 bases, with 10 bases spanning the gap.

This chain joins TRBV15 and TRBJ1-4; TRBD1 might be the D (5 bases). The sequenced sample consisted of peripheral blood. The receptor's source is a middle-aged man with acute or convalescent COVID-19. The DNA for the CDR3 is TGTGCCACCAGCCGGATGACAGCAACTAATGAAAAACTGTTTTTT. It specifies CATSRMTATNEKLFF.